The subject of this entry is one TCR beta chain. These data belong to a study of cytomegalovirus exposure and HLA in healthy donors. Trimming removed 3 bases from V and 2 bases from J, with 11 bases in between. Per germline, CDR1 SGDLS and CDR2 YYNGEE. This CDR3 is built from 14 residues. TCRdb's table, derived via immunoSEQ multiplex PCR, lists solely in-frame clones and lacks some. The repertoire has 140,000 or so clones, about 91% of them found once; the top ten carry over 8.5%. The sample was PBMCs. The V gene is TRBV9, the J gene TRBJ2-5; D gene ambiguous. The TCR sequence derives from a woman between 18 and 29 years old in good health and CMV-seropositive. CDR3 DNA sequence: TGTGCCAGCAGCGCCCCGATGGCTCAAGAGACCCAGTACTTC. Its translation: CASSAPMAQETQYF.